The 27 T cell receptor beta chains presented below share a single source sample, sequenced in a study of T-cell memory formation after mild COVID-19 listed by TCRdb under 2021. The receptor library was made with 5' RACE. The data were produced on an Illumina NovaSeq 6000. The public reads were quality trimmed at Q25 with fastp and then assembled into clones with MiXCR by TCRdb, keeping productive beta chains. Records with the same CDR3 protein are collapsed into one entry carrying the most frequent genes and DNA. The sample includes around 200,000 distinct CDR3 sequences, with roughly a tenth observed a single time. The ten largest clones capture under 3.5% of the sample. The source material was PBMCs or a T cell subset sorted from them (not recorded which). These receptors were obtained from a young man who had mild COVID-19 (a few samples of this study predate the infection). The sample titles of this study are shuffled in the database, so cell type and time point are left out; the donor was told from shared clones.

The rearrangement joins TRBV9 to TRBJ1-1; D may be TRBD1 (5 bases). Germline values: CDR1 SGDLS, CDR2 YYNGEE. Trimming shortened V by 3 bases and J by 1 base, and 10 bases separated the two germline ends. The length of the CDR3 is 14 residues. In DNA form, the CDR3 reads TGTGCCAGCAGCGCTGGGACGGAGAACACTGAAGCTTTCTTT. It codes for CASSAGTENTEAFF.

This clonotype was seen a handful of times. The V call is TRBV28, the J call TRBJ1-4, with 7 nucleotides matching TRBD1. The germline gives CDR1 MDHEN, CDR2 SYDVKM. This CDR3 comprises 16 residues. V dropped 5 bases and J dropped 6; count of bases not matched to a gene: 12. CDR3 bases: TGTGCCAGCAGTCAGGGGGGGGCGATGCTCGATGAAAAACTGTTTTTT. Protein product: CASSQGGAMLDEKLFF.

This rearrangement joins TRBV5-1 to TRBJ2-5; 7 bases align to TRBD1. The V and J ends lost 4 bases and 4 bases, in that order; junction bases with no gene match: 10. Germline CDR1 SGHRS, CDR2 YFSETQ. The CDR3 length is 15 residues. This CDR3 reads CASSLLTGIVETQYF. In DNA form, the CDR3 reads TGCGCCAGCAGCCTCCTGACAGGGATCGTAGAGACCCAGTACTTC.

This clonotype was seen repeatedly, ten times or more. This chain links TRBV6-2 or TRBV6-3 with TRBJ1-5; TRBD1 matches 9 bases. The V and J ends lost 6 bases and 5 bases, in that order; junction bases with no gene match: 11. The germline V gene encodes CDR1 MNHEY and CDR2 SVGEGT. The CDR3 has 16 amino acids. CDR3 DNA: TGTGCCAGCAGCGAGGCCGGGACAGGGAATTATCAGCCCCAGCATTTT. Encoded protein: CASSEAGTGNYQPQHF.

This clonotype was detected only a few times. This chain uses TRBV29-1 with TRBJ1-2; 8 positions agree with TRBD1. The ends lost 4 bases at V and 4 bases at J; junction bases unmatched: 5. The germline gives CDR1 SQVTM, CDR2 ANQGSEA. The CDR3 has 13 amino acids. CDR3 DNA sequence: TGCAGCGTTGGGCAGGGGGCAATCTATGGCTACACCTTC. It yields the protein CSVGQGAIYGYTF.

The table lists this clonotype with a few counts. V is TRBV15 and J is TRBJ2-7; no firm D call. This CDR3 has 13 residues. Between the trimmed V and J ends, which lost 4 bases and 3 bases, there was a span of 10 bases. From germline, CDR1 is LNHNV and CDR2 YYDKDF (reference sequence). CDR3 sequence reads: CATSKEHGYEQYV. In DNA, the CDR3 is TGTGCCACCAGCAAGGAGCACGGCTACGAGCAGTACGTC.

This clonotype was observed a handful of times. The chain uses TRBV6-5 and TRBJ1-1; D is ambiguous. CDR3 length equals 13 residues. V lost 2 bases to trimming and J lost 3 bases, with 7 bases between them. Germline V gene data show CDR1 as MNHEY and CDR2 as SVGAGI. The chain's CDR3 is CASSYEVYTEAFF. CDR3 coding DNA: TGTGCCAGCAGTTACGAAGTATACACTGAAGCTTTCTTT.

This clonotype has only a few counts. This sequence joins TRBV9 and TRBJ1-4; D ambiguous. V was trimmed by 0 bases and J by 3 bases, leaving 9 bases between them. Germline-derived CDR1 and CDR2 are SGDLS and YYNGEE. The CDR3 totals 15 residues. CDR3: CASSVGSEANEKLFF. For the CDR3, the DNA is TGTGCCAGCAGCGTAGGTTCGGAGGCTAATGAAAAACTGTTTTTT. Full variable domain (rest looked up from reference TRBV9 and TRBJ1-4): DSGVTQTPKHLITATGQRVTLRCSPRSGDLSVYWYQQSLDQGLQFLIQYYNGEERAKGNILERFSAQQFPDLHSELNLSSLELGDSALYFCASSVGSEANEKLFFGSGTQLSVL.

This clonotype was recorded a few times. The chain couples TRBV20-1 to TRBJ2-5; D perhaps matches TRBD2 (6 bases). CDR1 is DFQATT and CDR2 is SNEGSKA in the germline V gene (reference sequence). V shed 1 base and J shed 1 base, with 19 bases lying between them. This CDR3 comprises 17 residues. CDR3 coding DNA: TGCAGTGCTAGAGGGTACGGGGGAAACGGGGTCCAAGAGACCCAGTACTTC. It specifies CSARGYGGNGVQETQYF.

The V call is TRBV5-1, the J call TRBJ2-3, with TRBD2 identical over 13 bases. Trimming at V came to 3 bases and at J to 0 bases, leaving 4 bases not matched to a gene. Looked up from germline, CDR1 is SGHRS and CDR2 is YFSETQ. The CDR3 extends over 17 amino acids. The CDR3 protein is CASSSGTSGKSTDTQYF. The DNA of the CDR3 is TGCGCCAGCAGCTCCGGGACTAGCGGGAAGAGCACAGATACGCAGTATTTT.

The gene calls are TRBV14 and TRBJ2-1, with D unresolved. The CDR3 sequence is 16 residues long. Germline CDR1 SGHDN, CDR2 FVKESK. V was cut by 4 bases and J by 3 bases, with 16 bases left in between. The CDR3 sequence is CASSPLTALFYNEQFF. For the CDR3, the DNA is TGTGCCAGCAGCCCCTTAACAGCCTTATTCTACAATGAGCAGTTCTTC.

The V gene is TRBV6-2 or TRBV6-3, the J gene TRBJ2-1; D possibly corresponds to TRBD1 (5 bases). Trimming removed 6 bases from V and 8 bases from J, with 20 bases in between. The CDR3 is made up of 15 amino acids. CDR1 and CDR2 from the germline V gene are MNHEY and SVGEGT. CDR3 coding DNA: TGTGCCAGCAGCATCCACCCCCATACAGGATATGAGCAGTTCTTC. This codes for CASSIHPHTGYEQFF.

The table lists this clonotype with a few counts. V usage is TRBV12-3 or TRBV12-4 and J usage is TRBJ2-5; no clear D. With 1 base removed from V and 10 bases from J, the gap between germline ends came to 13 bases. The CDR3 is 13 amino acids. This chain's CDR3 is CASSLGVFGDQYF. The CDR3 nucleotides are TGTGCCAGCAGTTTAGGGGTTTTTGGGGACCAGTACTTC.

This clonotype was detected a few times. V usage is TRBV29-1 and J usage is TRBJ2-2; D might be TRBD1 (5 bases). This CDR3 contains 12 residues. V shed 7 bases and J shed 4 bases, with 10 bases lying between them. Germline V gives CDR1 SQVTM, CDR2 ANQGSEA. The CDR3 spells CSAFRGTGELFF. As DNA, the CDR3 is TGCAGCGCTTTTAGGGGCACCGGGGAGCTGTTTTTT.

This clonotype turned up a few times. The gene calls are TRBV6-5 and TRBJ1-6; 7 bases agree with TRBD1. The CDR3 is 14 residues long. V lost 6 bases to trimming and J lost 6 bases; unmatched junction nucleotides: 5. Germline values: CDR1 MNHEY, CDR2 SVGAGI. In nucleotides, the CDR3 is TGTGCCAGCAGACGACAGGGCGGTAATTCACCCCTCCACTTT. Its translation is CASRRQGGNSPLHF.

This clonotype was observed many times. The chain uses TRBV20-1 and TRBJ2-3; 12 bases line up with TRBD2. Trimming cost V 5 bases and J 6 bases; bases outside gene matches: 3. CDR1 is DFQATT, CDR2 SNEGSKA, per germline (reference sequence). The CDR3 totals 13 residues. CDR3 region: CSAAGTSGDTQYF. In nucleotides, the CDR3 is TGCAGTGCTGCCGGGACTAGCGGGGATACGCAGTATTTT.

This clonotype occurred a few times. This chain joins TRBV29-1 and TRBJ1-4, with D uncertain. V shed 4 bases and J shed 7 bases, with 13 bases lying between them. Germline V gene sequence: CDR1 SQVTM, CDR2 ANQGSEA. This CDR3 is built from 13 residues. The CDR3 DNA reads as TGCAGCGTTGGAGAGAAACCCTTTGAAAAACTGTTTTTT. This codes for CSVGEKPFEKLFF.

V and J are TRBV12-3 or TRBV12-4 and TRBJ2-5; tentative D call: TRBD2 (6 bases). Deletions cut 8 bases from V and 5 bases from J, with 12 bases between. The CDR3 runs 12 residues. The CDR3 here is CASCRDCETQYF. CDR3 nucleotide sequence: TGTGCCAGCTGCCGGGACTGTGAGACCCAGTACTTC.

This clonotype turned up a few times. This rearrangement joins TRBV9 to TRBJ2-1; D gene unclear. The V and J ends lost 0 bases and 4 bases respectively, with 8 bases between them. Germline CDR1 reads SGDLS; CDR2 reads YYNGEE. The CDR3 has 14 residues. In DNA, the CDR3 is TGTGCCAGCAGCGTAGGCTCTGGATACAATGAGCAGTTCTTC. This gives the protein CASSVGSGYNEQFF.

This clonotype showed up just a few times. The V and J genes are TRBV30 and TRBJ1-3; D ambiguous. Germline V lookup: CDR1 GTSNPN, CDR2 SVGIG (reference sequence). The CDR3 has 13 amino acids. Trimming removed 1 base from V and 3 bases from J, with 7 bases in between. The CDR3 here is CAWSGRFGNTIYF. For the CDR3, the DNA is TGTGCCTGGAGTGGAAGATTTGGAAACACCATATATTTT.

The chain carries TRBV20-1 and TRBJ2-7; tentatively, D is TRBD1 (5 bases). V gave up 5 bases and J gave up 6 bases, with 17 bases separating them. This CDR3 has 13 residues. The V gene's germline CDR1 is DFQATT and CDR2 SNEGSKA (reference sequence). DNA for the CDR3: TGCAGTGCTCAGGGAAGTTTGAATTCCGAGCAGTACGTC. It yields the protein CSAQGSLNSEQYV.

This rearrangement joins TRBV5-4 to TRBJ2-5, with 9 bases aligning to TRBD2. The CDR3 has 16 residues. Germline V CDR1 and CDR2: SGHNT, YYREEE (reference sequence). The junction had 12 bases not matched to a gene; V was cut back by 7 bases and J by 2 bases. CDR3 amino acids: CASRQKGLAGQETQYF. The CDR3 DNA reads as TGTGCCAGCCGTCAAAAGGGGCTAGCGGGGCAAGAGACCCAGTACTTC. The full variable domain, rest sourced from reference TRBV5-4 and TRBJ2-5, is ETGVTQSPTHLIKTRGQQVTLRCSSQSGHNTVSWYQQALGQGPQFIFQYYREEENGRGNFPPRFSGLQFPNYSSELNVNALELDDSALYLCASRQKGLAGQETQYFGPGTRLLVL.

The chain uses TRBV7-2 and TRBJ1-1, with D possibly matching TRBD1 (6 bases). V was trimmed by 1 base and J by 6 bases, leaving 18 bases between them. From germline, CDR1 is SGHTA and CDR2 FQGNSA. The CDR3 has 16 residues. Written as DNA, the CDR3 is TGTGCCAGCAGCTTAGGGGGGCGGGGAACCTTTTCTGAAGCTTTCTTT. The encoded protein is CASSLGGRGTFSEAFF.

This clonotype showed up many times. The chain has TRBV5-1 and TRBJ2-7, with D tentatively TRBD1 (6 bases). The CDR3 runs 13 residues. Per germline, CDR1 SGHRS and CDR2 YFSETQ. Trimming took 3 bases from V and 5 from J, leaving 12 bases between them. The DNA for the CDR3 is TGCGCCAGCAGCTCCGTGCCAGGGGACGAGCAGTACTTC. Protein product: CASSSVPGDEQYF. The full variable domain, in which reference TRBV5-1 and TRBJ2-7 provide the parts outside the CDR3, is KAGVTQTPRYLIKTRGQQVTLSCSPISGHRSVSWYQQTPGQGLQFLFEYFSETQRNKGNFPGRFSGRQFSNSRSEMNVSTLELGDSALYLCASSSVPGDEQYFGPGTRLTVT.

The CDR3 here is CASSQVIGQRDSGANVLTF. CDR3 DNA: TGTGCCAGCAGCCAAGTAATAGGGCAGAGAGACTCTGGGGCCAACGTCCTGACTTTC. The chain recombines TRBV3-1 with TRBJ2-6; D call uncertain. Germline V gene lookup returns CDR1 LGHDT and CDR2 YNNKEL (reference sequence). Trimming shortened V by 1 base and J by 0 bases, and 16 bases separated the two germline ends. The CDR3 is 19 amino acids.

In its sample, this clonotype was seen a few times. V usage is TRBV7-9 and J usage is TRBJ1-1, with 8 bases lining up with TRBD1. Germline V gene lookup returns CDR1 SEHNR and CDR2 FQNEAQ (reference sequence). J lost 3 bases, V lost 3 bases, and 6 bases had no gene match. This CDR3 is built from 15 residues. The CDR3 DNA reads as TGTGCCAGCAGCTTGCAGGGGGCTGGGGACACTGAAGCTTTCTTT. This translates into CASSLQGAGDTEAFF.

This chain links TRBV20-1 with TRBJ2-1; D remains ambiguous. Per the germline V gene, CDR1 is DFQATT and CDR2 is SNEGSKA (reference sequence). V lost 3 bases to trimming and J lost 0 bases, with 6 bases between them. The CDR3 consists of 13 residues. The DNA for the CDR3 is TGCAGTGCTAGTCACCCCTCCTACAATGAGCAGTTCTTC. Amino acids: CSASHPSYNEQFF.